A selection of T cell receptor beta chains follows, all from one sample in a study of blood T cells in healthy people across ages. From the 5' RACE reads, TCRdb called clonotypes with MiXCR, one entry per CDR3 protein. The sample lists over 1,300,000 distinct CDR3 sequences, roughly 59% occurring once. Specimen: blood. These receptors were obtained from a man aged 18 to 30 in good health. The CDR3 runs from the conserved cysteine through the conserved F or W. A D gene is named only where the DNA matches it firmly. Expanded clones are given a class, and other clones once, few, many or no size at all.

>TRBJ2-5|NA|TRBV6-5|few
TGTGCCAGCACCCGGGGGCCGGGAAATGAGCAGTACTTC
CASTRGPGNEQYF
>TRBJ2-1|TRBD1|TRBV29-1|NA
TGCAGCGTGCGCGGACAGGTCTACAATGAGCAGTTCTTC
CSVRGQVYNEQFF
>TRBJ2-1|NA|TRBV7-8|once
TGTGCCAGCTTACAAGCCCGCTACAATGAGCAGTTCTTC
CASLQARYNEQFF
>TRBJ1-2|NA|TRBV7-2|many
TGTGCCAGCAGCTTAGACAGGAATGGCTACACCTTC
CASSLDRNGYTF
>TRBJ2-4|NA|TRBV15|NA
TGTGCCACCAGCAGGAAGACAGGTGAACAAAACATTCAGTACTTC
CATSRKTGEQNIQYF
>TRBJ2-3|NA|TRBV11-2|few
TGTGCCAGCAGCTTAGTTTGGACACGGAACACAGATACGCAGTATTTT
CASSLVWTRNTDTQYF
>TRBJ2-5|NA|TRBV27|NA
TGTGCCAACAGTCCACAGGGACGAGAGACCCAGTACTTC
CANSPQGRETQYF
>TRBJ1-1|NA|TRBV4-1|NA
TGCGCCAGCAGCCAAGATAGGAGACCGCACGGGGCTTTCTTT
CASSQDRRPHGAFF
>TRBJ1-2|NA|TRBV7-2|few
TGTGCCAGCAGCCTAATTTTGTCCGGGTTACCTTATGGCTACACCTTC
CASSLILSGLPYGYTF
>TRBJ2-1|NA|TRBV27|NA
TGTGCCAGCAGTGGGGTCAGGTATAATGAGCAGTTCTTC
CASSGVRYNEQFF
>TRBJ1-5|NA|TRBV2|NA
TGTGCCAGCATAGACGACAGGTCCAATCAGCCCCAGCATTTT
CASIDDRSNQPQHF
>TRBJ2-2|NA|TRBV20-1|NA
TGCAGTGTCCCGGAGCTGTTTTTT
CSVPELFF
>TRBJ2-7|NA|TRBV15|NA
TGTGCCACCAGCAGAGGCAGGGCCTGCTCCTACGAGCAGTACTTC
CATSRGRACSYEQYF
>TRBJ2-7|NA|TRBV4-3|NA
TGCGCCAGCAGCCCCAACCGAGACAGATACTACGAGCAGTACTTC
CASSPNRDRYYEQYF
>TRBJ2-1|NA|TRBV29-1|NA
TGCAGCGTTGGTCGAAACAATGAGCAGTTCTTC
CSVGRNNEQFF
>TRBJ1-1|TRBD1|TRBV29-1|NA
TGCAGCGTTGAAGATCAGGCGGGGACAGCGAAGAACACTGAAGCTTTCTTT
CSVEDQAGTAKNTEAFF
>TRBJ2-3|NA|TRBV7-7|NA
TGTGCTAGCAGCTTAAACGATTTCCCGGGCACAGATACGCAGTATTTT
CASSLNDFPGTDTQYF
>TRBJ2-7|NA|TRBV2|NA
TGTGCCAGCAGTGAACAGGCCTGCGAGCAGTACTTC
CASSEQACEQYF
>TRBJ1-2|NA|TRBV29-1|NA
TGCAGCGCACGACACCGGGACATCACCTTC
CSARHRDITF
>TRBJ2-7|NA|TRBV7-2|few
TGTGCCAGCAGCTTTAGGCGGAACTACGAGCAGTACTTC
CASSFRRNYEQYF
>TRBJ2-6|NA|TRBV2|NA
TGTGCCTGCCAGGGTCTCTCTGGGGCCAACGTCCTGACTTTC
CACQGLSGANVLTF
>TRBJ2-7|NA|TRBV25-1|NA
TGTGCCAGCAGTGCGATGGGGACATCTTACGAGCAGTACTTC
CASSAMGTSYEQYF
>TRBJ2-1|NA|TRBV15|few
TGTGCCACCTCTAGACCGGTACTTGGGGACAATGAGCAGTTCTTC
CATSRPVLGDNEQFF
>TRBJ2-5|TRBD2|TRBV5-6|NA
TGTGCCAGCAGCTTTGGAATGGCGGGGGAGCAGTACTTC
CASSFGMAGEQYF
>TRBJ2-5|NA|TRBV3-1|few
TGTGCCAGCAGCCAAGATTTGTCTGAGGCGGGGAAGACCCAGTACTTC
CASSQDLSEAGKTQYF
>TRBJ2-1|NA|TRBV18|NA
TGTGCCAGCGCGAAACCACCCTTCAATGAGCAGTTCTTC
CASAKPPFNEQFF
>TRBJ2-2|NA|TRBV5-1|NA
TGCGCCAGCAGGGGAGACGGGGAGCTGTTTTTT
CASRGDGELFF
>TRBJ2-3|TRBD1|TRBV20-1|NA
TGCAGTGCTCTCGACAGGGTCACAGATACGCAGTATTTT
CSALDRVTDTQYF
>TRBJ2-7|TRBD1|TRBV5-1|NA
TGCGCCAGCAGCTTGATGGGACAGGGCTACGAGCAGTACTTC
CASSLMGQGYEQYF
>TRBJ1-2|NA|TRBV7-2|many
TGTGCCAGCAGCTTAGGGTTCTATGGCTACACCTTC
CASSLGFYGYTF
>TRBJ1-4|NA|TRBV10-3|NA
TGTGCCATCAGTGAGGACCCGAAGGGGGAGAATGGAAAACTGTTTTTT
CAISEDPKGENGKLFF
>TRBJ1-4|NA|TRBV7-6|few
TGTGCCAGCAGCTCGACGGTGGGGGAAAATGAAAAACTGTTTTTT
CASSSTVGENEKLFF
>TRBJ2-1|NA|TRBV2|few
TGTGCCAAAACCGGGACAAACTTCAATGAGCAGTTCTTC
CAKTGTNFNEQFF
>TRBJ2-3|NA|TRBV6-2/TRBV6-3|many
TGTGCCAGCAGCCGAGGACAGAGCACAGATACGCAGTATTTT
CASSRGQSTDTQYF
>TRBJ2-7|NA|TRBV6-5|few
TGTGCCAGCAGTTACGGCAAATCCTACGAGCAGTACTTC
CASSYGKSYEQYF
>TRBJ2-2|TRBD2|TRBV6-1|NA
TGTGCCAGCAAGCGGGGACTAGCGGCGAACACCGGGGAGCTGTTTTTT
CASKRGLAANTGELFF
>TRBJ1-2|NA|TRBV4-3|few
TGCGCCAGCAGCCAAGATCCCAGGGCGGGCTATGGCTACACCTTC
CASSQDPRAGYGYTF
>TRBJ2-7|TRBD1|TRBV15|NA
TGTGCCACCAGGCTAGGCGGACAGGCCTCCTACGAGCAGTACTTC
CATRLGGQASYEQYF
>TRBJ2-5|NA|TRBV12-3/TRBV12-4|few
TGTGCCAGCAGCCCCCGGAGGGCGGGCCAAGAGACCCAGTACTTC
CASSPRRAGQETQYF
>TRBJ1-2|TRBD1|TRBV5-1|NA
TGCGCCAGCAGCTCCGAGGGGGCCTATGGCTACACCTTC
CASSSEGAYGYTF